The count of the clone carrying this TCR beta chain is one. Authors' methods: It was from reference gene primer amplification that nucleated cell counts were estimated. Sequencing was performed with immunoSEQ multiplex PCR; in TCRdb, only in-frame clones are kept and a portion is missing. V and J calls plus clone size are reproduced from that table; the DNA served to infer D and trimming. The table records 95,000 to 150,000 clones, approximately 90% of them present only once. Enrolled during active infection, Seattle patients were then followed longitudinally. The data derive from a study of blood T cell repertoires in COVID-19. About the study: Italy, Spain and the United States were the sources of the convalescent and acute COVID-19 samples.

In germline, CDR1 is SNHLY, CDR2 FYNNEI. The CDR3 runs to 16 residues. V lost 6 bases and J lost 4; bases outside the gene matches: 12. This clonotype originated in a man aged 45-65 years with COVID-19, enrolled during active disease. The specimen was peripheral blood. The V gene is TRBV2, the J gene TRBJ2-1; 7 bases fit TRBD1. The CDR3 is CASRLTQGVGYNEQFF. In nucleotides, the CDR3 is TGTGCCAGCAGACTCACCCAGGGGGTAGGGTACAATGAGCAGTTCTTC.